These T cell receptor beta chains were read from a single sample in a study of blood T cell repertoires in COVID-19. Generated by immunoSEQ multiplex PCR, the TCRdb table keeps only in-frame clones and is missing some. The sample holds roughly 400,000 clones, 85% to 90% seen once. Sequenced material: PBMCs or T cells enriched from blood (not recorded which). The receptors here all came from a man aged 30 to 39 who had recovered from COVID-19. CDR3s include the opening cysteine and the closing phenylalanine or tryptophan. D genes are given only for firm matches. Expanded clones get a size class; other rows say once, few or many, or leave the size out.

>TRBV5-1|NA|NA|TRBJ2-3
TGCGCCAGCAGCTTGGAATCGGAGAATACGCAGTATTTT
CASSLESENTQYF
>TRBV11-2|NA|NA|TRBJ2-5
TGTGCCAGCAGGTTAAATCGCCAGCCCGCCGGGTCACAAGAGACCCAGTACTTC
CASRLNRQPAGSQETQYF
>TRBV28|TRBD1|NA|TRBJ1-4
TGTGCCAGCAGTTCCAACAGGGGAACTAATGAAAAACTGTTTTTT
CASSSNRGTNEKLFF
>TRBV5-1|NA|NA|TRBJ1-2
TGCGCCAGCAGCTTAAATTCTCCGGGGTCTGGCTACACCTTC
CASSLNSPGSGYTF
>TRBV5-5|NA|NA|TRBJ1-5
TGTGCCAGCAGCCCGCTATCAGGGGAACCTCAGCCCCAGCATTTT
CASSPLSGEPQPQHF
>TRBV7-2|NA|NA|TRBJ2-5
TGTGCCAGCAGCGGGTACGGGGGGCGCATATCAGAGACCCAGTACTTC
CASSGYGGRISETQYF
>TRBV4-1|TRBD2|once|TRBJ2-7
TGCGCCAGCAGCAAAGAGACTAGCGGGAATTCCTACGAGCAGTACTTC
CASSKETSGNSYEQYF
>TRBV28|NA|NA|TRBJ1-1
TGTGCCAGCGTCCAGACAGTTGGGACTGAAGCTTTCTTT
CASVQTVGTEAFF
>TRBV5-1|NA|NA|TRBJ2-3
TGCGCCAGCAGCCAGCGGGTAGCGATTACAGATACGCAGTATTTT
CASSQRVAITDTQYF
>TRBV28|TRBD2|NA|TRBJ2-3
TGTGCCAGCAGTTTAAGGCTAGCGGGAGGGCCCTCAGATACGCAGTATTTT
CASSLRLAGGPSDTQYF